The rows below give T cell receptor beta chains drawn from one sample of a study of beta chain features in type 1 diabetes. Some clones are missing from TCRdb's copy, which holds only in-frame ones; the method was immunoSEQ multiplex PCR. The sample gives under 950,000 clones, roughly 16% of which show up once; 0.02% to 0.025% is in the top ten. Sequencing was performed on naive CD4+ T cells from blood. Every receptor here comes from a young woman in good health. Both conserved end residues are part of each CDR3. The order of the fields is J gene, D gene, clone size, V gene, CDR3 protein, CDR3 DNA. D genes are given only for firm matches. Some rows have no size entry. The others give once, few or many, or a class for an expanded clone.

>TRBJ2-1|NA|few|TRBV7-2
CASSSTLAGQFF
TGTGCCAGCAGCTCAACGTTAGCAGGGCAGTTCTTC
>TRBJ1-1|TRBD1|NA|TRBV19
CATQGGNTEAFF
TGTGCAACTCAGGGGGGGAACACTGAAGCTTTCTTT
>TRBJ2-2|TRBD2|NA|TRBV25-1
CASPRTSGRLGELFF
TGTGCCAGTCCTAGGACTAGCGGGAGATTGGGGGAGCTGTTTTTT
>TRBJ1-2|TRBD1|few|TRBV18
CASSPGQEYGYTF
TGTGCCAGCTCACCCGGACAGGAGTATGGCTACACCTTC
>TRBJ2-5|NA|few|TRBV5-4
CASSPGQGETQYF
TGTGCCAGCAGCCCCGGGCAGGGGGAGACCCAGTACTTC
>TRBJ1-1|TRBD1|NA|TRBV5-1
CASSRSGQGAAEAFF
TGCGCCAGCAGCCGGTCGGGACAGGGGGCTGCTGAAGCTTTCTTT
>TRBJ2-7|NA|NA|TRBV5-6
CASSRRLSGNVYYEQYF
TGTGCCAGCAGCCGACGACTGTCGGGGAATGTGTACTACGAGCAGTACTTC
>TRBJ2-7|NA|NA|TRBV9
CASSPGTTYEQYF
TGTGCCAGCAGCCCAGGGACAACCTACGAGCAGTACTTC
>TRBJ2-5|NA|few|TRBV10-2
CASRRLRAQETQYF
TGCGCCAGCAGGCGCTTGAGGGCACAAGAGACCCAGTACTTC
>TRBJ2-1|NA|few|TRBV20-1
CSASYYREQFF
TGCAGTGCTAGCTATTATCGTGAGCAGTTCTTC
>TRBJ2-7|TRBD1|NA|TRBV5-4
CASSLLQGPYEQYF
TGTGCCAGCAGCTTGTTACAGGGGCCCTACGAGCAGTACTTC
>TRBJ2-1|TRBD1|NA|TRBV28
CASSRPGTGDNEQFF
TGTGCCAGCAGTCGCCCCGGGACAGGAGACAATGAGCAGTTCTTC
>TRBJ1-1|TRBD1|NA|TRBV5-6
CASSFGTGRRLEAFF
TGTGCCAGCAGCTTTGGGACAGGCCGCCGGCTTGAAGCTTTCTTT
>TRBJ1-2|NA|NA|TRBV6-5
CASSPNYGYTF
TGTGCCAGCAGTCCGAACTACGGCTACACCTTC
>TRBJ2-1|TRBD1|few|TRBV11-3
CASSSTGDHEQFF
TGTGCCAGCAGCTCGACAGGGGACCATGAGCAGTTCTTC
>TRBJ2-3|NA|NA|TRBV7-2
CASSPRPLDGATQYF
TGTGCCAGCAGCCCCCGCCCACTAGACGGGGCTACGCAGTATTTT
>TRBJ2-5|TRBD2|NA|TRBV5-1
CASSWRTGGQETQYF
TGCGCCAGCAGCTGGAGGACCGGGGGGCAAGAGACCCAGTACTTC
>TRBJ1-2|NA|few|TRBV15
CATSRDLLGTNYGYTF
TGTGCCACCAGCAGAGATTTGTTAGGAACTAACTATGGCTACACCTTC
>TRBJ2-1|NA|NA|TRBV7-2
CASRQGGDNEQFF
TGTGCCAGCAGGCAGGGTGGAGACAATGAGCAGTTCTTC
>TRBJ1-2|TRBD1|NA|TRBV20-1
CRTGNDYTF
TGCAGGACAGGGAATGACTACACCTTC
>TRBJ2-2|NA|NA|TRBV28
CASIAGLSRELFF
TGTGCCAGCATCGCAGGACTATCCCGGGAGCTGTTTTTT
>TRBJ2-7|TRBD2|few|TRBV2
CASSQGLAASYEQYF
TGTGCCAGCAGTCAGGGACTAGCGGCCTCCTACGAGCAGTACTTC
>TRBJ2-7|NA|NA|TRBV18
CASSPRMGADEQYF
TGTGCCAGCTCACCAAGGATGGGGGCTGACGAGCAGTACTTC
>TRBJ2-3|TRBD2|NA|TRBV27
CASRVVASGRTDTQYF
TGTGCCAGCAGAGTAGTGGCTAGCGGGAGGACAGATACGCAGTATTTT
>TRBJ2-5|NA|few|TRBV20-1
CSALTQETQYF
TGCAGTGCTCTCACCCAAGAGACCCAGTACTTC
>TRBJ2-2|TRBD1|NA|TRBV7-2
CASRSGTGYTGELFF
TGTGCCAGCAGGTCCGGGACAGGGTACACCGGGGAGCTGTTTTTT
>TRBJ2-7|NA|NA|TRBV20-1
CSAAPLHEQYF
TGCAGTGCTGCCCCTTTGCACGAGCAGTACTTC
>TRBJ2-3|NA|few|TRBV19
CASSDYTDTQYF
TGTGCCAGTAGTGACTACACAGATACGCAGTATTTT
>TRBJ2-1|TRBD2|NA|TRBV11-2
CASSSQLAGYNEQFF
TGTGCCAGCAGCTCACAACTAGCGGGATACAATGAGCAGTTCTTC
>TRBJ1-6|TRBD1|NA|TRBV28
CASRSGQGKVRSPLHF
TGTGCCAGCCGATCAGGACAGGGAAAGGTTCGGTCACCCCTCCACTTT
>TRBJ1-2|NA|NA|TRBV19
CASSIEVLENYGYTF
TGTGCCAGTAGTATTGAGGTCTTAGAAAACTATGGCTACACCTTC
>TRBJ1-3|TRBD1|once|TRBV18
CASSKLGGPPVSGNTIYF
TGTGCCAGCTCAAAACTAGGGGGCCCACCAGTCTCTGGAAACACCATATATTTT